This T cell receptor beta chain came from a study of long-term antiretroviral therapy in people with HIV. Study observations and caveats: Controls showed broader CDR3 length ranges than did the HIV repertoires. For ART adherence, viral resistance and therapy changes, no data were available.

At the survey level, the v3.0 immunoSEQ assay was run. Target depth was roughly 40,000-50,000 T-cell genomes per sample. Libraries were prepared by immunoSEQ multiplex PCR; TCRdb keeps only in-frame clonotypes and omits some of them. The profile shows almost 35,000 clones, about 93% of them singletons. Note on this clone: As yet, its antigen is unknown.

The source is a woman aged 45-65 years with HIV. Sequenced here: unsorted PBMCs, sampled more than 5 years after starting antiretroviral therapy.

CDR3 sequence: CASSLIGGQPQHF. The DNA for the CDR3 is TGTGCCAGCAGCTTGATCGGGGGGCAGCCCCAGCATTTT. This chain uses TRBV7-8 with TRBJ1-5; D possibly corresponds to TRBD1 (5 bases). Germline CDR1 reads SGHVS; CDR2 reads FQNEAQ. The CDR3 is 13 residues long. Trimming shortened V by 3 bases and J by 7 bases, and 10 bases separated the two germline ends.